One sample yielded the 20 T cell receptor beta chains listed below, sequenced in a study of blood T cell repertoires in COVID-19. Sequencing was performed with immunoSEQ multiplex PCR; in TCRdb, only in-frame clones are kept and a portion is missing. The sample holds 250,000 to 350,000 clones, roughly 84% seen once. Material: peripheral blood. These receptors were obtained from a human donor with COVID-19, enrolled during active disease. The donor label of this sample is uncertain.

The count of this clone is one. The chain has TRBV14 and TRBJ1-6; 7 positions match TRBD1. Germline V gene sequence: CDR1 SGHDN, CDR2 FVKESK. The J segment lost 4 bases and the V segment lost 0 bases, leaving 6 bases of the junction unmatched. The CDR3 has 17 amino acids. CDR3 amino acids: CASSQEGGGRYNSPLHF. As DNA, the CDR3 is TGTGCCAGCAGCCAAGAAGGGGGCGGGAGGTATAATTCACCCCTCCACTTT.

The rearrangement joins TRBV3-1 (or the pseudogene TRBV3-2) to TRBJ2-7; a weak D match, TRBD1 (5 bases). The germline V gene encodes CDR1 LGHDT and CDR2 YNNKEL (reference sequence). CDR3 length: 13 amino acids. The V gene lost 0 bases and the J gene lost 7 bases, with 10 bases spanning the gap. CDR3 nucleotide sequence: TGTGCCAGCAGCCAAGACAGGGTGGGGGAGCAGTACTTC. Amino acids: CASSQDRVGEQYF.

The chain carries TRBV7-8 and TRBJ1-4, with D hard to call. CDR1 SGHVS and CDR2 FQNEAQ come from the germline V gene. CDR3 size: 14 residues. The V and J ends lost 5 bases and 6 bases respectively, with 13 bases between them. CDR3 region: CASSPGQVDEKLFF. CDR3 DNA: TGTGCCAGCAGCCCAGGCCAGGTCGATGAAAAACTGTTTTTT.

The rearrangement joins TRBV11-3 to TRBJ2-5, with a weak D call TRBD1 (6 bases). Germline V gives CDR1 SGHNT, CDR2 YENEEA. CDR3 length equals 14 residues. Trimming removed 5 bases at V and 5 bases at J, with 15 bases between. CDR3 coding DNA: TGTGCCAGCAGCCAAAGGGACACCTCGGAGACCCAGTACTTC. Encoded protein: CASSQRDTSETQYF.

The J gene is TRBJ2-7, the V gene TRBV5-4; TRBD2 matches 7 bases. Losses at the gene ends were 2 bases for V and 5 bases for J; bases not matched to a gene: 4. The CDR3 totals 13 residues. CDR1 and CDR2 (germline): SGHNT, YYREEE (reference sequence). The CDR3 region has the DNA TGTGCCAGCAGCTTCGTCGGGGGGAACGAGCAGTACTTC. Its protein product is CASSFVGGNEQYF.

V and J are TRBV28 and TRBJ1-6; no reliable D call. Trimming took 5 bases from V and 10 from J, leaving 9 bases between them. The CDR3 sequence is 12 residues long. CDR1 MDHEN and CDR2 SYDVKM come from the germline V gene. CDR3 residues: CASSRSRSPLHF. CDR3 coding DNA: TGTGCCAGCAGTCGGTCCCGATCACCCCTCCACTTT.

The CDR3 sequence: CASSYVTSGRGTQYF. For the CDR3, the DNA is TGTGCCAGCAGTTACGTGACTAGCGGTCGTGGGACCCAGTACTTC. The rearrangement joins TRBV6-5 to TRBJ2-5; 9 nucleotides line up with TRBD2. Trimming took 2 bases from V and 7 from J; bases not matched to a gene: 8. The CDR3 runs 15 residues. Germline-derived CDR1 and CDR2 are MNHEY and SVGAGI.

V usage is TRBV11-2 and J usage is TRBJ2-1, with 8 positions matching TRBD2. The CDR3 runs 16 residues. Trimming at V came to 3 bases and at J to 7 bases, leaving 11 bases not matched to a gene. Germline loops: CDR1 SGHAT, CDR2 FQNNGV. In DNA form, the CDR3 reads TGTGCCAGCAGCTTGCGGGGTAGCGGGACTTCGAATGAGCAGTTCTTC. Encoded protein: CASSLRGSGTSNEQFF.

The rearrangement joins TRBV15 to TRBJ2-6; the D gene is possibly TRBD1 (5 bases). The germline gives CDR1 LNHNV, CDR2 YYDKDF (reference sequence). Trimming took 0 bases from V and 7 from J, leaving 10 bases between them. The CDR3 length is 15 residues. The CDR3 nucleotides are TGTGCCACCAGCAGAGATCTGGGGCGAGCCAACGTCCTGACTTTC. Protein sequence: CATSRDLGRANVLTF.

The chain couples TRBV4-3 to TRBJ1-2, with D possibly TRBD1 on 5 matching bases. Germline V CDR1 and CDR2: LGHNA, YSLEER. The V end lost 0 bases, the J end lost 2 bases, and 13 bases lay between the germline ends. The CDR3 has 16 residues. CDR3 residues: CASSQDLNRPNYGYTF. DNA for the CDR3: TGCGCCAGCAGCCAAGATCTCAACAGGCCAAACTATGGCTACACCTTC.

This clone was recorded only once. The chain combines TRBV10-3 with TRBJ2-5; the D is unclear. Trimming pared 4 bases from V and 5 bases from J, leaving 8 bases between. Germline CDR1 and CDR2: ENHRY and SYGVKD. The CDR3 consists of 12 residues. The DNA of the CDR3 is TGTGCCATCAGTGTAAGAGGCGAGACCCAGTACTTC. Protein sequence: CAISVRGETQYF.

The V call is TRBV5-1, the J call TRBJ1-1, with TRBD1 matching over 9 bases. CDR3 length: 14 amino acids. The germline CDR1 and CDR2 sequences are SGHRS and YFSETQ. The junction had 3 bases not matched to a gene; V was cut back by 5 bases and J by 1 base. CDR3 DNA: TGCGCCAGCAGTGAACAGGGGGCGAACACTGAAGCTTTCTTT. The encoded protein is CASSEQGANTEAFF.

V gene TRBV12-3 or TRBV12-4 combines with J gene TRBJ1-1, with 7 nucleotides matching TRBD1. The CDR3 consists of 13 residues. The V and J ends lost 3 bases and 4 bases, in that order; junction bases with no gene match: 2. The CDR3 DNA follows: TGTGCCAGCAGTTTTTACAGGGGCACTGAAGCTTTCTTT. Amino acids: CASSFYRGTEAFF.

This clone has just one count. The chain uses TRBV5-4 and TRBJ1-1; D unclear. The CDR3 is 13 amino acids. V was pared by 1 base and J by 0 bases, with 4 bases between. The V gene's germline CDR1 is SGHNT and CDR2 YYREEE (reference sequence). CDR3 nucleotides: TGTGCCAGCAGCTTGCCAGTGAACACTGAAGCTTTCTTT. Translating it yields CASSLPVNTEAFF.

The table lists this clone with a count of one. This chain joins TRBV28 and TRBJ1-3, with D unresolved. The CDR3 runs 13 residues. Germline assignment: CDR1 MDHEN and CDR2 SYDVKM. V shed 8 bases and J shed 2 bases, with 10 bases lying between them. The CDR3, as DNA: TGTGCCAGCCGAGGGAAACCTGGAAACACCATATATTTT. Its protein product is CASRGKPGNTIYF. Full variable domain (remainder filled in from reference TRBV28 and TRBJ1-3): DVKVTQSSRYLVKRTGEKVFLECVQDMDHENMFWYRQDPGLGLRLIYFSYDVKMKEKGDIPEGYSVSREKKERFSLILESASTNQTSMYLCASRGKPGNTIYFGEGSWLTVV.

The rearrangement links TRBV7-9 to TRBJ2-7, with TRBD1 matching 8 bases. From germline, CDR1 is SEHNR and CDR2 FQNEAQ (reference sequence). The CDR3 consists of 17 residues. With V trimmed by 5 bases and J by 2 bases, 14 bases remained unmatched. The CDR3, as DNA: TGTGCCAGCAGCCCCTTCACCGGACAGGGACGCACCTACGAGCAGTACTTC. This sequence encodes CASSPFTGQGRTYEQYF.

In nucleotides, the CDR3 is TGTGCCAGCAGTTTCGGACAGTCTAATGAAAAACTGTTTTTT. Its translation: CASSFGQSNEKLFF. This chain connects TRBV6-5 to TRBJ1-4, with D tentatively TRBD1 (6 bases). CDR1 and CDR2 from the germline V gene are MNHEY and SVGAGI. The ends were cut back, 4 bases at V and 3 bases at J, with 9 bases in the middle. The CDR3 contains 14 residues.

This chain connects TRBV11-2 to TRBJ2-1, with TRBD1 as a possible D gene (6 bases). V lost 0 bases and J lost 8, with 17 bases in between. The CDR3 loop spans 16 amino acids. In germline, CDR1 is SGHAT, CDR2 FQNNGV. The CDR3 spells CASSLETQGSKDEQFF. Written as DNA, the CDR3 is TGTGCCAGCAGCTTAGAGACACAGGGCAGTAAGGATGAGCAGTTCTTC.

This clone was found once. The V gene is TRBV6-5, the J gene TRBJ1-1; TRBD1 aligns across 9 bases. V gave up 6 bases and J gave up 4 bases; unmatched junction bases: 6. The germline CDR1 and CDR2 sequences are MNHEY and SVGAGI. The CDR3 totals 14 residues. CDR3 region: CASRYETGGTEAFF. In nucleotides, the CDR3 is TGTGCCAGCAGATACGAGACAGGGGGCACTGAAGCTTTCTTT.

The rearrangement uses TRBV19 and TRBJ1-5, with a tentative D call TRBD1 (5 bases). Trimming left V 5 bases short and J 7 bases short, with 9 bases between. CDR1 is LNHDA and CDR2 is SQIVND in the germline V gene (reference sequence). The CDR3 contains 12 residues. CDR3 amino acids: CASSLGGQPQHF. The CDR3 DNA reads TGTGCCAGTAGTTTGGGGGGACAGCCCCAGCATTTT.